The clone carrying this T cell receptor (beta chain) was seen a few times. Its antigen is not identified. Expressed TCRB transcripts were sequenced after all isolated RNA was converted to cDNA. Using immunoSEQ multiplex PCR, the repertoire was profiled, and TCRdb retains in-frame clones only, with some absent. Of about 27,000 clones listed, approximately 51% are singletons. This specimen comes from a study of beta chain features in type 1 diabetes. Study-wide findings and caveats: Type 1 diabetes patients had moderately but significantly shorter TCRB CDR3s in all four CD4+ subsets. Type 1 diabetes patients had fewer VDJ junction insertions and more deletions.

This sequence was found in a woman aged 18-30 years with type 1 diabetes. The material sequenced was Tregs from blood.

In DNA, the CDR3 is TGTGCCAGCAGTTACCGGGTAGCGGGAGGGGGAGAGCAGTTCTTC. Translated: CASSYRVAGGGEQFF. The V and J genes are TRBV6-6 and TRBJ2-1; 11 bases agree with TRBD2. V lost 2 bases and J lost 10; bases outside the gene matches: 7. CDR1 and CDR2 (germline): MNHNY, SVGAGI (reference sequence). The CDR3 length is 15 residues.